This T cell receptor (beta chain) was obtained from a study of PD-L1 blockade in urothelial cancer. About the study: Administration of atezolizumab to patients began in about 2014, at 1,200 mg intravenously every 3 weeks. A median about 150,000 T cells were found in blood samples.

The CDR3 is 13 amino acids. V shed 5 bases, J shed 10 bases, and the junction held 6 bases outside the gene matches. Germline loops: CDR1 MDHEN, CDR2 SYDVKM. Produced via immunoSEQ multiplex PCR; TCRdb's table is partial and in-frame only. The sample holds some 100,000 clones; approximately 90% are singletons and the top ten take 0.75% to 0.95%. The TCR was taken from an elderly woman with urothelial cancer. V is TRBV28 and J is TRBJ1-4; TRBD1 agrees at 8 bases. The source material was PBMCs, sampled around atezolizumab (anti-PD-L1) treatment. The DNA for the CDR3 is TGTGCCAGCAGTCGTGGACAGGGTGGAAAACTGTTTTTT. Translation: CASSRGQGGKLFF. The full variable domain, rest sourced from reference TRBV28 and TRBJ1-4, is DVKVTQSSRYLVKRTGEKVFLECVQDMDHENMFWYRQDPGLGLRLIYFSYDVKMKEKGDIPEGYSVSREKKERFSLILESASTNQTSMYLCASSRGQGGKLFFGSGTQLSVL.